The rows below give T cell receptor beta chains drawn from one sample of a study of beta chain features in type 1 diabetes. The table came from immunoSEQ multiplex PCR; TCRdb's copy has only in-frame clones and leaves some out. Of 250,000 or so clones in the sample, about 20% were seen once. Source material: naive CD4+ T cells from blood. These receptors all come from a woman aged 40 to 50 with type 1 diabetes. Each CDR3 is given with its conserved first and last residue. The order of the fields is clone size, D gene, V gene, J gene, CDR3 protein, CDR3 DNA. A D gene is named only where the DNA matches it firmly. Only some rows state a clone size, as once, few, many or a class for expanded clones.

few	TRBD2	TRBV19	TRBJ2-7	CASSLAGQLYEQYF	TGTGCCAGTAGTCTAGCGGGACAGCTCTACGAGCAGTACTTC
few	.	TRBV5-4	TRBJ2-5	CASSVPDIGETQYF	TGTGCCAGCAGCGTGCCCGACATCGGAGAGACCCAGTACTTC
.	.	TRBV28	TRBJ2-7	CASSGGPSYEQYF	TGTGCCAGCAGTGGAGGACCCTCCTACGAGCAGTACTTC
few	TRBD2	TRBV7-2	TRBJ2-1	CASSLGLAGNNEQFF	TGTGCCAGCAGCTTAGGACTAGCGGGTAACAATGAGCAGTTCTTC
few	.	TRBV5-4	TRBJ1-1	CASSLVGRREAFF	TGTGCCAGCAGCTTGGTTGGCAGAAGAGAAGCTTTCTTT
.	TRBD1	TRBV7-2	TRBJ2-7	CASSLQGDSYEQYF	TGTGCCAGCAGCTTACAGGGGGACTCCTACGAGCAGTACTTC
.	.	TRBV21-1	TRBJ2-7	CASSLLLAASYEQYF	TGTGCCAGCAGCCTCCTTCTAGCGGCCTCCTACGAGCAGTACTTC
few	.	TRBV28	TRBJ1-1	CASSLGRADTEAFF	TGTGCCAGCAGTTTAGGGAGGGCGGACACTGAAGCTTTCTTT
few	.	TRBV28	TRBJ2-7	CASRSAGNSYEQYF	TGTGCCAGCAGAAGTGCAGGGAATTCCTACGAGCAGTACTTC
few	.	TRBV6-4	TRBJ1-1	CASSPSAGAMRTEAFF	TGTGCCAGCAGCCCCTCGGCAGGGGCGATGCGGACTGAAGCTTTCTTT
few	.	TRBV29-1	TRBJ1-2	CSVEDGWQGNYGYTF	TGCAGCGTTGAAGATGGGTGGCAGGGTAACTATGGCTACACCTTC
.	TRBD2	TRBV28	TRBJ2-2	CASLSGAGGYTGELFF	TGTGCCAGCTTATCTGGAGCGGGAGGATACACCGGGGAGCTGTTTTTT
.	.	TRBV28	TRBJ2-7	CASSPPSYEQYF	TGTGCCAGCAGTCCCCCATCCTACGAGCAGTACTTC